The rows below give T cell receptor beta chains drawn from one sample of a study of T cell repertoires in cytomegalovirus infection. From the reads, TCRdb called clonotypes with MiXCR, one entry per CDR3 protein. The profile shows hundreds of thousands of distinct CDR3 sequences, around 32% of them singletons. Sequencing was done on a sample of PBMCs. The origin of the receptors is a human donor in good health (CMV status not recorded). Some clones in this sample may be carry-over from other donors' samples. The CDR3 runs from the conserved cysteine through the conserved F or W. A D gene is named only where the DNA matches it firmly. The listing skips clone size in some rows; elsewhere it reads once, few, many or a size class.

CDR3 | DNA | J | V | D | size
CASSLDGTGAQPQHF | TGTGCCAGCAGCTTAGATGGGACAGGGGCACAGCCCCAGCATTTT | TRBJ1-5 | TRBV7-9 | TRBD1 | few
CASSSGRQLEKLFF | TGTGCCAGCAGCTCGGGACGGCAGCTAGAAAAACTGTTTTTT | TRBJ1-4 | TRBV11-2 | NA | once
CASRRFSHKTGASNSPLHF | TGTGCCAGCAGACGATTCTCCCACAAGACAGGTGCCTCTAATTCACCCCTCCACTTT | TRBJ1-6 | TRBV28 | NA | few
CASSPGPGYEQYF | TGTGCCAGCAGTCCAGGGCCGGGCTACGAGCAGTACTTC | TRBJ2-7 | TRBV27 | NA | NA
CASSYPGEGQFF | TGTGCCAGCAGTTACCCTGGGGAGGGGCAGTTCTTC | TRBJ2-1 | TRBV6-5 | TRBD2 | NA
CASSLALYGASPNYGYTF | TGTGCCAGCAGTTTAGCGCTTTATGGGGCGAGTCCTAACTATGGCTACACCTTC | TRBJ1-2 | TRBV12-3/TRBV12-4 | NA | many
CASSGGLTGQGAQYF | TGTGCCAGCAGCGGGGGACTGACCGGCCAAGGGGCCCAGTACTTC | TRBJ2-5 | TRBV7-2 | NA | many
CASREDRARVEAFF | TGTGCCAGCAGGGAGGACAGGGCGAGGGTTGAAGCTTTCTTT | TRBJ1-1 | TRBV12-3/TRBV12-4 | TRBD1 | few
CASSLLGNTEDFF | TGTGCCAGCAGTTTATTGGGGAACACTGAAGATTTCTTT | TRBJ1-1 | TRBV28 | NA | once
CASRRSRTLDNEQFF | TGTGCCAGCAGGCGTTCCAGGACCTTGGACAATGAGCAGTTCTTC | TRBJ2-1 | TRBV6-1 | NA | NA
CASRDRTGGGKNEKLFF | TGTGCCAGCCGGGACCGGACAGGGGGGGGAAAAAATGAAAAACTGTTTTTT | TRBJ1-4 | TRBV12-3/TRBV12-4 | TRBD1 | many
CASSRAGGLDTEAFF | TGTGCCAGCAGCCGGGCGGGTGGGTTGGACACTGAAGCTTTCTTT | TRBJ1-1 | TRBV5-4 | NA | once
CASSSYSPLHF | TGTGCCAGCAGTAGCTATTCACCCCTCCACTTT | TRBJ1-6 | TRBV12-3/TRBV12-4 | NA | few
CASSLPQFPPDIQYF | TGTGCCAGCAGCTTACCACAGTTCCCCCCGGACATTCAGTACTTC | TRBJ2-4 | TRBV7-2 | NA | many
CASSPHPARGDEKLLF | TGTGCCAGCAGCCCACATCCGGCCAGGGGTGATGAAAAACTGTTGTTT | TRBJ1-4 | TRBV14 | NA | NA
CASGVWGDSYNEQFF | TGTGCCAGCGGTGTTTGGGGGGACTCCTACAATGAGCAGTTCTTC | TRBJ2-1 | TRBV5-6 | NA | few
CASSPGQGGPTEAFF | TGTGCCAGCAGCCCAGGACAGGGGGGCCCCACTGAAGCTTTCTTT | TRBJ1-1 | TRBV7-2 | TRBD1 | NA
CSARVHLSNEKLFF | TGCAGTGCTAGGGTGCACCTTTCTAATGAAAAACTGTTTTTT | TRBJ1-4 | TRBV20-1 | NA | few
CASSFGPGQGVSGYTF | TGTGCCAGCAGTTTCGGTCCGGGACAGGGAGTATCTGGCTACACCTTC | TRBJ1-2 | TRBV7-9 | TRBD1 | NA
CSASQPSRQGWGQPQHF | TGCAGTGCTAGTCAACCTTCTAGACAGGGTTGGGGTCAGCCCCAGCATTTT | TRBJ1-5 | TRBV20-1 | TRBD1 | NA
CASSASGGARYNEQFF | TGTGCCAGCAGTGCTAGCGGGGGGGCTCGATACAATGAGCAGTTCTTC | TRBJ2-1 | TRBV12-3/TRBV12-4 | TRBD2 | many
CASCLFQGFYQPQHF | TGTGCTAGCTGCTTATTTCAGGGGTTCTATCAGCCCCAGCATTTT | TRBJ1-5 | TRBV7-8 | NA | once
CSPNQGNTEAFF | TGCAGTCCTAACCAGGGGAACACTGAAGCTTTCTTT | TRBJ1-1 | TRBV20-1 | NA | few
CASSLSQGIKNIQYF | TGCGCCAGCAGCTTGAGCCAGGGGATCAAAAACATTCAGTACTTC | TRBJ2-4 | TRBV5-1 | NA | NA
CASRGQRNDNEQFF | TGTGCCAGCAGGGGACAGAGAAACGACAATGAGCAGTTCTTC | TRBJ2-1 | TRBV12-3/TRBV12-4 | TRBD1 | few
CSAADRDSIYGYTF | TGCAGCGCCGCGGACAGGGATTCAATCTATGGCTACACCTTC | TRBJ1-2 | TRBV29-1 | TRBD1 | few
CASSPGWGGTEAFF | TGTGCCAGCAGTCCCGGGTGGGGTGGCACTGAAGCTTTCTTT | TRBJ1-1 | TRBV27 | NA | few
CASSLAPQRDRGLQYF | TGTGCCAGCAGCTTAGCCCCCCAGAGGGACAGGGGTTTGCAGTACTTC | TRBJ2-7 | TRBV7-2 | TRBD1 | many